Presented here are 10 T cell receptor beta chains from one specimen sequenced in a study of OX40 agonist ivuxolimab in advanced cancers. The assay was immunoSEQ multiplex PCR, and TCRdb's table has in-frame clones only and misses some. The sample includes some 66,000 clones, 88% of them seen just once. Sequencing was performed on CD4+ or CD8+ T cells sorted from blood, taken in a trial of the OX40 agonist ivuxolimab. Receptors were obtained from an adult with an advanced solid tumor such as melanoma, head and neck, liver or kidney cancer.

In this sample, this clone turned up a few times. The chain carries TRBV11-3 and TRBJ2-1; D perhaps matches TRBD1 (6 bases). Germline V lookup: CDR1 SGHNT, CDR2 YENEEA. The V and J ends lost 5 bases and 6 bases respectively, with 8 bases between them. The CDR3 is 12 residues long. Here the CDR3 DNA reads TGTGCCAGCAGCACAGGGCTCAATGAGCAGTTCTTC. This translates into CASSTGLNEQFF.

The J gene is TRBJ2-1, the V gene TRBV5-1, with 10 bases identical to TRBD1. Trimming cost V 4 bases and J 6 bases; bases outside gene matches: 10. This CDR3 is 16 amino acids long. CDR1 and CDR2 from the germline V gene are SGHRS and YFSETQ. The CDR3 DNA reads TGCGCCAGCAGCGACCCGGGACAGGGGATCCCCAATGAGCAGTTCTTC. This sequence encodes CASSDPGQGIPNEQFF.

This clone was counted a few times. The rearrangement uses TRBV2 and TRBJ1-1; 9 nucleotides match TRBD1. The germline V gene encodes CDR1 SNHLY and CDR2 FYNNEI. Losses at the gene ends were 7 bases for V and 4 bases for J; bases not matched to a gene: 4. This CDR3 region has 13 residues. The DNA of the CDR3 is TGTGCCAGCACGGGACAGGGCGGCACTGAAGCTTTCTTT. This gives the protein CASTGQGGTEAFF.

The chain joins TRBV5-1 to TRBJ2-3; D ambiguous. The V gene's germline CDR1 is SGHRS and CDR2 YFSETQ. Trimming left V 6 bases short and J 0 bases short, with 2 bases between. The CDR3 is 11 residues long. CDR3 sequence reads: CASMSTDTQYF. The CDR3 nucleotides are TGCGCCAGCATGAGCACAGATACGCAGTATTTT.

The chain's CDR3 is CASSIAIGQGAGEQFF. In nucleotides, the CDR3 is TGCGCCAGCAGCATTGCCATCGGACAGGGGGCTGGTGAGCAGTTCTTC. The J gene is TRBJ2-1, the V gene TRBV5-1, with 11 bases matching TRBD1. V shed 4 bases and J 9 bases; nucleotides not matched to a gene: 12. Germline CDR1 reads SGHRS; CDR2 reads YFSETQ. There are 16 residues in the CDR3.

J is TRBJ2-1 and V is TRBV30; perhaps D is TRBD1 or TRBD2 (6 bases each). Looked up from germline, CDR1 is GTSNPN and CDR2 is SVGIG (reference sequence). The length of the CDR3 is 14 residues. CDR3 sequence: CVGAGRPNSGEQFF. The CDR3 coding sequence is TGTGTGGGGGCGGGGAGGCCAAATTCCGGTGAGCAGTTCTTC.

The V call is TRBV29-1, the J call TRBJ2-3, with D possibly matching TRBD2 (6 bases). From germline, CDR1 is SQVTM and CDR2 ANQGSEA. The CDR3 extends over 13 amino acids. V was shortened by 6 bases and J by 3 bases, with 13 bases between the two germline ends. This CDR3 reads CSVGRGLTDTQYF. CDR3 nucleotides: TGCAGCGTCGGGCGGGGTTTAACAGATACGCAGTATTTT.

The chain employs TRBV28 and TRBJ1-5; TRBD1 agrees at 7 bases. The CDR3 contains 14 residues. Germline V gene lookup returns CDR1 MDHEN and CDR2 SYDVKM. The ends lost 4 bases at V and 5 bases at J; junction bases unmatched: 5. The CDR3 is CASSSRQGYQPQHF. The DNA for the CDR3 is TGTGCCAGCAGTTCTAGACAGGGTTATCAGCCCCAGCATTTT. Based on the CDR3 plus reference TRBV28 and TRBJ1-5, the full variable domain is DVKVTQSSRYLVKRTGEKVFLECVQDMDHENMFWYRQDPGLGLRLIYFSYDVKMKEKGDIPEGYSVSREKKERFSLILESASTNQTSMYLCASSSRQGYQPQHFGDGTRLSIL.

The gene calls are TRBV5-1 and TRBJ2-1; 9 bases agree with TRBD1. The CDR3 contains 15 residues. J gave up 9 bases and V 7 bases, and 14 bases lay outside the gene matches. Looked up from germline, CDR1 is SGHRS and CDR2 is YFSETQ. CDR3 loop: CASAPRDREGSEQFF. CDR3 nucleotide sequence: TGCGCCAGCGCCCCCCGGGACAGGGAGGGTAGTGAGCAGTTCTTC.

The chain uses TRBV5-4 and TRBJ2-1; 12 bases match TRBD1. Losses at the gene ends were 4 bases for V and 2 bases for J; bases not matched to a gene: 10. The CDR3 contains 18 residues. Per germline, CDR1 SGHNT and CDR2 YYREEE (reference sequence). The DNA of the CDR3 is TGTGCCAGCAGCCTCGGGACAGGGGGCTTCGGGGCCTACAATGAGCAGTTCTTC. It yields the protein CASSLGTGGFGAYNEQFF.